These T cell receptor beta chains were read from a single sample in a study of T cell responses to AZD1222 COVID-19 vaccine. Produced via immunoSEQ multiplex PCR; TCRdb's table is partial and in-frame only. The table records 100,000 to 150,000 clones, around 90% of them present only once. Sequenced material: peripheral blood, taken on day 0 of AZD1222 vaccination. The receptor set was obtained from an adult in good health. Each CDR3 is given with its conserved first and last residue. A D gene is named only where the DNA matches it firmly. Some rows have no size entry. The others give once, few or many, or a class for an expanded clone.

J gene: TRBJ2-7
clone size: .
V gene: TRBV19
D gene: .
CDR3 DNA: TGTGCCAGCGGGAGGACAGGTACCTCCTACGAGCAGTACTTC
CDR3 protein: CASGRTGTSYEQYF

J gene: TRBJ2-7
clone size: .
V gene: TRBV15
D gene: .
CDR3 DNA: TGTGCCACCAGCAGAGATACCCTAGGGCACCCTTACGAGCAGTACTTC
CDR3 protein: CATSRDTLGHPYEQYF

J gene: TRBJ2-1
clone size: few
V gene: TRBV30
D gene: .
CDR3 DNA: TGTGCCTGGTCGACTAGGGGAGGTAATGAGCAGTTCTTC
CDR3 protein: CAWSTRGGNEQFF

J gene: TRBJ2-1
clone size: .
V gene: TRBV29-1
D gene: .
CDR3 DNA: TGCAGCGTCGACACAGGGCGTCGCTCCTACAATGAGCAGTTCTTC
CDR3 protein: CSVDTGRRSYNEQFF

J gene: TRBJ1-4
clone size: .
V gene: TRBV5-1
D gene: TRBD1
CDR3 DNA: TGCGCCAGCAGTCTCGGGACAGGGAGTGAAAAACTGTTTTTT
CDR3 protein: CASSLGTGSEKLFF

J gene: TRBJ2-5
clone size: .
V gene: TRBV7-9
D gene: TRBD1
CDR3 DNA: TGTGCCAGCAGCTTGCTGGGACAGGGTGTAGAGACCCAGTACTTC
CDR3 protein: CASSLLGQGVETQYF

J gene: TRBJ2-1
clone size: .
V gene: TRBV9
D gene: .
CDR3 DNA: TGTGCCAGCAGCGTAATCCCCGCGACACGGGGGAATGAGCAGTTCTTC
CDR3 protein: CASSVIPATRGNEQFF

J gene: TRBJ2-7
clone size: .
V gene: TRBV11-2
D gene: .
CDR3 DNA: TGTGCCAGCAGTTTAACATTGGGCCTACAGTCCTACGAGCAGTACTTC
CDR3 protein: CASSLTLGLQSYEQYF

J gene: TRBJ1-3
clone size: few
V gene: TRBV2
D gene: .
CDR3 DNA: TGTGCCAGCAGTGATTTCTTCAGCTCTGGAAACACCATATATTTT
CDR3 protein: CASSDFFSSGNTIYF

J gene: TRBJ1-3
clone size: .
V gene: TRBV14
D gene: .
CDR3 DNA: TGTGCCAGCAGCCCTACAGGGAGAGGAGGAAACACCATATATTTT
CDR3 protein: CASSPTGRGGNTIYF

J gene: TRBJ2-1
clone size: .
V gene: TRBV5-6
D gene: TRBD1
CDR3 DNA: TGTGCCAGCGCACAGGGGTTAGCTAGCTACAATGAGCAGTTCTTC
CDR3 protein: CASAQGLASYNEQFF

J gene: TRBJ1-5
clone size: .
V gene: TRBV6-5
D gene: .
CDR3 DNA: TGTGCCAGTTGGTGGGGGGACAATCAGCCCCAGCATTTT
CDR3 protein: CASWWGDNQPQHF

J gene: TRBJ2-3
clone size: .
V gene: TRBV30
D gene: TRBD1
CDR3 DNA: TGTGCCTGGGGACCTGACAGGGGGGCGCAGTATTTT
CDR3 protein: CAWGPDRGAQYF

J gene: TRBJ1-1
clone size: once
V gene: TRBV7-9
D gene: .
CDR3 DNA: TGTGCCAGCAGCCTAGAGGGGTACGGAAATGAAGCTTTCTTT
CDR3 protein: CASSLEGYGNEAFF

J gene: TRBJ2-1
clone size: .
V gene: TRBV6-2/TRBV6-3
D gene: TRBD1
CDR3 DNA: TGTGCCAGCAGTTCTTTACCCGGACAGGGGGCGCGTAATGAGCAGTTCTTC
CDR3 protein: CASSSLPGQGARNEQFF

J gene: TRBJ2-7
clone size: .
V gene: TRBV20-1
D gene: .
CDR3 DNA: TGCAGTGCTAGTCCAGGCTGGGAGCAGTACTTC
CDR3 protein: CSASPGWEQYF

J gene: TRBJ1-4
clone size: .
V gene: TRBV7-8
D gene: .
CDR3 DNA: TGTGCCAGCTCCAAGTCTAGAGTGAGTCCGTCTGAAAAACTGTTTTTT
CDR3 protein: CASSKSRVSPSEKLFF

J gene: TRBJ1-1
clone size: .
V gene: TRBV4-2
D gene: .
CDR3 DNA: TGTGCCAGCAGCCTGGACAGATCCGGAGGAACTGAAGCTTTCTTT
CDR3 protein: CASSLDRSGGTEAFF

J gene: TRBJ1-3
clone size: few
V gene: TRBV10-2
D gene: .
CDR3 DNA: TGCGCCAGCAGTGAGTCGCCAGAAGGAAACACCATATATTTT
CDR3 protein: CASSESPEGNTIYF

J gene: TRBJ1-1
clone size: .
V gene: TRBV20-1
D gene: .
CDR3 DNA: TGCAGTGCTAGTACGCCAGTCAAGAACACTGAAGCTTTCTTT
CDR3 protein: CSASTPVKNTEAFF

J gene: TRBJ1-2
clone size: .
V gene: TRBV5-6
D gene: .
CDR3 DNA: TGTGCCAGCAGCTTGGGTCAGCTGACTAACTATGGCTACACCTTC
CDR3 protein: CASSLGQLTNYGYTF

J gene: TRBJ2-7
clone size: .
V gene: TRBV7-9
D gene: .
CDR3 DNA: TGTGCCAGCAGCTCAGGGGACGAGCAGTACTTC
CDR3 protein: CASSSGDEQYF

J gene: TRBJ2-3
clone size: .
V gene: TRBV7-4
D gene: .
CDR3 DNA: TGTGCCAGCACCGACGCCCAGGTGGCAGTCGCGGCAGATACGCAGTATTTT
CDR3 protein: CASTDAQVAVAADTQYF

J gene: TRBJ1-1
clone size: .
V gene: TRBV29-1
D gene: TRBD1
CDR3 DNA: TGCAGCGTTGGACCACCCGGGACAGGGCTACGTAGGACTGAAGCTTTCTTT
CDR3 protein: CSVGPPGTGLRRTEAFF

J gene: TRBJ1-5
clone size: few
V gene: TRBV6-6
D gene: .
CDR3 DNA: TGTGCCAGCCGACAACCGGATCAGCCCCAGCATTTT
CDR3 protein: CASRQPDQPQHF

J gene: TRBJ1-2
clone size: .
V gene: TRBV6-6
D gene: TRBD1
CDR3 DNA: TGTGCCAGCAGTTCCGGGGACAGGGTCACGGGTGGCTACACCTTC
CDR3 protein: CASSSGDRVTGGYTF

J gene: TRBJ1-3
clone size: .
V gene: TRBV4-3
D gene: .
CDR3 DNA: TGCGCCAGCAGCCAAGTGAGCTCTGGAAACACCATATATTTT
CDR3 protein: CASSQVSSGNTIYF

J gene: TRBJ1-1
clone size: .
V gene: TRBV29-1
D gene: .
CDR3 DNA: TGCAGCGTTGTATCAGGGTTGTGGACTGAAGCTTTCTTT
CDR3 protein: CSVVSGLWTEAFF

J gene: TRBJ1-1
clone size: .
V gene: TRBV6-5
D gene: .
CDR3 DNA: TGTGCCAGCTATTGGTCATCCGGGAGCCCTGAAGCTTTCTTT
CDR3 protein: CASYWSSGSPEAFF

J gene: TRBJ1-5
clone size: .
V gene: TRBV5-1
D gene: .
CDR3 DNA: TGCGCCAGCAGCCCCCAGCCACAGGGCAGCAATCAGCCCCAGCATTTT
CDR3 protein: CASSPQPQGSNQPQHF

J gene: TRBJ2-3
clone size: .
V gene: TRBV5-1
D gene: TRBD2
CDR3 DNA: TGCGCCAGCAGCCCAGGGACTAGCGGGGATAGCACAGATACGCAGTATTTT
CDR3 protein: CASSPGTSGDSTDTQYF

J gene: TRBJ1-1
clone size: .
V gene: TRBV15
D gene: .
CDR3 DNA: TGTGCCACCAGCGGGGGAACGGGGAGCACTGAAGCTTTCTTT
CDR3 protein: CATSGGTGSTEAFF

J gene: TRBJ1-2
clone size: .
V gene: TRBV6-5
D gene: .
CDR3 DNA: TGTGCCAGCAGTTACTCGATGGGCTATGGCTACACCTTC
CDR3 protein: CASSYSMGYGYTF

J gene: TRBJ1-1
clone size: .
V gene: TRBV10-3
D gene: TRBD1
CDR3 DNA: TGTGCCATCAGCGACAGGGGAAGCACTGAAGCTTTCTTT
CDR3 protein: CAISDRGSTEAFF

J gene: TRBJ2-3
clone size: .
V gene: TRBV9
D gene: .
CDR3 DNA: TGTGCCAGCAGCGCTCAGACGGATGGGGGAAATACGCAGTATTTT
CDR3 protein: CASSAQTDGGNTQYF

J gene: TRBJ2-5
clone size: .
V gene: TRBV19
D gene: .
CDR3 DNA: TGTGCCAGTAGTATGAAGGAGACCCAGTACTTC
CDR3 protein: CASSMKETQYF

J gene: TRBJ2-6
clone size: .
V gene: TRBV19
D gene: .
CDR3 DNA: TGTGCCAGTAAGGAACAGGGTGCCGGGGCCAACGTCCTGACTTTC
CDR3 protein: CASKEQGAGANVLTF

J gene: TRBJ1-2
clone size: .
V gene: TRBV27
D gene: .
CDR3 DNA: TGTGCCAGCAGTTTTTACCCACTCCCCGACAGGACGGAATCTGGCTACACCTTC
CDR3 protein: CASSFYPLPDRTESGYTF

J gene: TRBJ1-3
clone size: .
V gene: TRBV7-9
D gene: TRBD1
CDR3 DNA: TGTGCCAGCAGCCCCGGACAGGGCCTAAGCTCTGGAAACACCATATATTTT
CDR3 protein: CASSPGQGLSSGNTIYF

J gene: TRBJ2-6
clone size: .
V gene: TRBV4-2
D gene: TRBD2
CDR3 DNA: TGTGCCAGCAGCCAAGATTCTATAGCGGGGGCCGTCTCTGGGGCCAACGTCCTGACTTTC
CDR3 protein: CASSQDSIAGAVSGANVLTF

J gene: TRBJ1-2
clone size: once
V gene: TRBV20-1
D gene: .
CDR3 DNA: TGCAGTGCTAGTGAAGACAGCGACCGGGGACTGACCTTC
CDR3 protein: CSASEDSDRGLTF

J gene: TRBJ1-1
clone size: .
V gene: TRBV10-2
D gene: TRBD1
CDR3 DNA: TGCGCCAGCAGTGATTCCCGGACAGGGAGAATTTGGGAAGCTTTCTTT
CDR3 protein: CASSDSRTGRIWEAFF

J gene: TRBJ1-4
clone size: .
V gene: TRBV6-5
D gene: .
CDR3 DNA: TGTGCCAGCCAAAGGAGAGAGGGGAGGGAAAAACTGTTTTTT
CDR3 protein: CASQRREGREKLFF

J gene: TRBJ1-2
clone size: .
V gene: TRBV2
D gene: .
CDR3 DNA: TGTGCCAGCAGTGACCGGACACATAACTATGGCTACACCTTC
CDR3 protein: CASSDRTHNYGYTF

J gene: TRBJ2-2
clone size: .
V gene: TRBV10-3
D gene: TRBD2
CDR3 DNA: TGTGCCATCAGTGAGACTAGCGCGAACACCGGGGAGCTGTTTTTT
CDR3 protein: CAISETSANTGELFF

J gene: TRBJ1-1
clone size: once
V gene: TRBV2
D gene: TRBD1
CDR3 DNA: TGTGCCAGCAGACGAACCATAGGACAGGGACGAAGCACTGAAGCTTTCTTT
CDR3 protein: CASRRTIGQGRSTEAFF

J gene: TRBJ2-3
clone size: .
V gene: TRBV9
D gene: .
CDR3 DNA: TGTGCCAGCAGCGAAGAGGCAGATACGCAGTATTTT
CDR3 protein: CASSEEADTQYF

J gene: TRBJ2-5
clone size: .
V gene: TRBV19
D gene: TRBD1
CDR3 DNA: TGTGCCAGTAGTCACCGAGGACAGGGGCATCAAGAGACCCAGTACTTC
CDR3 protein: CASSHRGQGHQETQYF

J gene: TRBJ1-1
clone size: few
V gene: TRBV30
D gene: .
CDR3 DNA: TGTGCCTGGACTTTAGACAGCATGAACACTGAAGCTTTCTTT
CDR3 protein: CAWTLDSMNTEAFF

J gene: TRBJ1-5
clone size: .
V gene: TRBV19
D gene: .
CDR3 DNA: TGTGCCAGTAGTCCCCAAAGCAATCAGCCCCAGCATTTT
CDR3 protein: CASSPQSNQPQHF

J gene: TRBJ2-7
clone size: .
V gene: TRBV2
D gene: .
CDR3 DNA: TGTGCCAGCAGCCGGACAGAGAGCTCCTACGAGCAGTACTTC
CDR3 protein: CASSRTESSYEQYF

J gene: TRBJ1-2
clone size: .
V gene: TRBV29-1
D gene: .
CDR3 DNA: TGCAGCGTTGTCCGGGTATCCAAAGGCTACACCTTC
CDR3 protein: CSVVRVSKGYTF

J gene: TRBJ2-1
clone size: .
V gene: TRBV20-1
D gene: .
CDR3 DNA: TGCAGTGCTAGAGCGGCTAATGAGCAGTTCTTC
CDR3 protein: CSARAANEQFF

J gene: TRBJ1-1
clone size: .
V gene: TRBV6-5
D gene: .
CDR3 DNA: TGTGCCAGCAGCAGGGAGGACAGACTGAACACTGAAGCTTTCTTT
CDR3 protein: CASSREDRLNTEAFF

J gene: TRBJ2-7
clone size: .
V gene: TRBV20-1
D gene: .
CDR3 DNA: .
CDR3 protein: CSASGFTSSTSGRAPPGYEQYF

J gene: TRBJ2-7
clone size: .
V gene: TRBV30
D gene: TRBD1
CDR3 DNA: TGTGCCTGGAGTGAGGGGGCAGAGCAGTACTTC
CDR3 protein: CAWSEGAEQYF